This is a list of T cell receptor beta chains from one sample in a study of shared clonotypes between healthy human individuals. The method was immunoSEQ multiplex PCR; TCRdb's version includes in-frame clones alone and lacks a portion of them. The sample has some 2 million clones; around 96% are singletons. Material for sequencing was naive CD8+ T cells sorted from blood. The origin of the receptors is a man in his late teens or twenties in good health. CDR3s include the opening cysteine and the closing phenylalanine or tryptophan.

TRBJ1-5,TRBV10-3,15,CAIREGGVGNQPQHF
TRBJ2-1,TRBV9,13,CASSVGGNNEQFF
TRBJ2-1,TRBV6-5,15,CASLSAPGSYNEQFF
TRBJ1-5,TRBV4-1,13,CASSQGPNQPQHF
TRBJ2-2,TRBV2,15,CASSEGGENTGELFF
TRBJ2-1,TRBV4-3,15,CASSQVGTGVFLQFF
TRBJ1-4,TRBV6-6,15,CASSQADGYREKLFF
TRBJ2-7,TRBV11-2,15,CASSWDPTASYEQYF
TRBJ2-7,TRBV29-1,14,CSVDAGQGPYEQYF
TRBJ2-7,TRBV7-2,13,CASSFEKGGEQYF
TRBJ2-5,TRBV7-8,16,CASSLKLAGVQETQYF
TRBJ2-2,TRBV13,16,CASSSPVEANTGELFF
TRBJ2-7,TRBV9,14,CASSGGLAGYEQYF
TRBJ1-6,TRBV28,16,CASTILDRDYNSPLHF
TRBJ2-2,TRBV2,14,CASSMDIDTGELFF
TRBJ1-1,TRBV10-3,12,CAISEVRNEAFF